The present TCR beta chain was sequenced within a study of cytomegalovirus exposure and HLA in healthy donors. Concerning this clone: The antigen is undetermined.

Study-level results: TRBV6-2, TRBV6-3 and other indistinguishable V segments were excluded. Most likely, a cluster of highly shared sequence variants arose as a sequencing artifact.

Use of 60 Vbeta and 13 Jbeta primers characterized the PCR. Profiling relied on immunoSEQ multiplex PCR, and the TCRdb table lists in-frame clones only, not all of them. The sample yields fewer than 100,000 clones, roughly 75% seen once. The germline gives CDR1 WSHSY, CDR2 SAAADI. The CDR3 has 14 amino acids. V shed 2 bases and J shed 4 bases, with 12 bases lying between them. The TCR comes from a male donor in good health and CMV-seronegative. Material: PBMCs. This rearrangement joins TRBV10-2 to TRBJ2-7; TRBD2 might be the D (5 bases). The CDR3 DNA follows: TGCGCCAGCAGTGAGGGGTTACTAGAGTACGAGCAGTACTTC. Amino acids: CASSEGLLEYEQYF.